The T cell receptor beta chain under discussion was sequenced for a study of regulatory T cells in long-lasting Graves disease. Stated time point: newly diagnosed GD, antithyroid drugs for less than 3 months. TCR sequences were obtained from RNA taken from PBMCs. HTBI primers from iRepertoire and Arm-PCR of CDR3 regions yielded the TCR beta libraries. TCRdb passed the multiplex PCR reads through MiXCR, listing each CDR3 protein once. The data hold 500,000 or so distinct CDR3 sequences, with around 16% observed a single time. The CDR3 is made up of 17 amino acids. Germline V gives CDR1 MDHEN, CDR2 SYDVKM. Unmatched junction bases numbered 7, after V lost 2 bases and J lost 5 bases. This clonotype came up many times. Separately, the same data were catalogued under a study of T cells in Graves' hyperthyroidism and ophthalmopathy. As reported in that work: TCR CDR3 regions were first amplified by RT-PCR with HTBI primers.

The chain recombines TRBV28 with TRBJ2-5; 14 nucleotides match TRBD2. The TCR originated in a man between 40 and 49 years old with Graves disease. Material: peripheral blood mononuclear cells (PBMCs), obtained at new diagnosis, from a patient treated with antithyroid drugs. CDR3 nucleotides: TGTGCCAGCAGTTTACTACGACTAGCGGGAGGGATGGAGACCCAGTACTTC. Its translation is CASSLLRLAGGMETQYF.